This is a list of T cell receptor beta chains from one sample in a study of blood T cell repertoires in COVID-19. Here immunoSEQ multiplex PCR was the method, and the copy in TCRdb shows in-frame clones only, minus some. The sample comprises fewer than 600,000 clones, roughly 87% of which are singletons, and about 0.91% rests with the top ten. Sequencing used peripheral blood. These receptors were obtained from a man aged 18 to 30 with COVID-19, enrolled during active disease. Each CDR3 is given with its conserved first and last residue. The D gene is left open where the match is weak. Expanded clones are given a class, and other clones once, few, many or no size at all.

clone_size,j_call,v_call,d_call,cdr3_nt,cdr3_aa
NA,TRBJ1-2,TRBV12-3/TRBV12-4,NA,TGTGCCAGCAGTATCGGGACAACTTATGGCTACACCTTC,CASSIGTTYGYTF
few,TRBJ2-2,TRBV4-1,TRBD1,TGCGCCAGCAGACCTGCAGGGGGTTACACCGGGGAGCTGTTTTTT,CASRPAGGYTGELFF
NA,TRBJ1-2,TRBV2,TRBD1,TGTGCCAGCAGAAATACAGGGGACTATGGCTACACCTTC,CASRNTGDYGYTF
once,TRBJ2-2,TRBV5-4,TRBD2,TGTGCCAGCAGCTTCCCCCTAGCGGGCGACGGACCCGGGGAGCTGTTTTTT,CASSFPLAGDGPGELFF
few,TRBJ1-2,TRBV7-9,TRBD1,TGTGCCAGCAGCTTGACCCCCGGGACAGGGAAAAGTAATGGCTACACCTTC,CASSLTPGTGKSNGYTF
NA,TRBJ2-7,TRBV11-3,TRBD1,TGTGCCAGCAGCTCGGGACAGGGGAAAGCGTACGAGCAGTACTTC,CASSSGQGKAYEQYF
NA,TRBJ1-1,TRBV4-1,NA,TGCGCCAGCAGCCAAGTAATGGGGGCTGGGACTGAAGCTTTCTTT,CASSQVMGAGTEAFF
NA,TRBJ1-1,TRBV25-1,TRBD1,TGTGCCAGCAGTGAAGGTCTGAACAGGGGGACGGCTTTCTTT,CASSEGLNRGTAFF
NA,TRBJ2-7,TRBV11-3,NA,TGTGCCAGCAGCTTACCCTACTCCTACGAGCAGTACTTC,CASSLPYSYEQYF
once,TRBJ2-2,TRBV6-4,NA,TGTGCCAGCAGTGGTGGGGGCCGGGACACCGGGGAGCTGTTTTTT,CASSGGGRDTGELFF
NA,TRBJ2-1,TRBV9,TRBD2,TGTGCCAGCAGCGTATTGGAGGTAGCGGGGGTTAATGAGCAGTTCTTC,CASSVLEVAGVNEQFF
NA,TRBJ1-1,TRBV7-9,NA,TGTGCCAGCAGCTCACTCCGGACACAGGGTCGACGGACTGAAGCTTTCTTT,CASSSLRTQGRRTEAFF
NA,TRBJ2-7,TRBV11-2,NA,TGTGCCAGCAGCTTCTCAGGTTCCTACGAGCAGTACTTC,CASSFSGSYEQYF
NA,TRBJ2-7,TRBV6-5,NA,TGTGCCAGCAGTCTCAGGACACCATACGAGCAGTACTTC,CASSLRTPYEQYF
NA,TRBJ2-7,TRBV29-1,TRBD1,TGCAGCGTTGGAGGACAGGTCAGCTACGAGCAGTACTTC,CSVGGQVSYEQYF
once,TRBJ1-2,TRBV28,NA,TGTGCCAGCAGTTTAAGTCTTCTGAGGGTTCAAGGCTACACCTTC,CASSLSLLRVQGYTF
NA,TRBJ2-5,TRBV9,NA,TGTGCCAGCAGCGGAGACAGGTTCCAAGAGACCCAGTACTTC,CASSGDRFQETQYF
NA,TRBJ1-1,TRBV2,NA,TGTGCCAGCAGTGAGCAGGGGACGAACACTGAAGCTTTCTTT,CASSEQGTNTEAFF
NA,TRBJ2-7,TRBV10-3,NA,TGTGCCATCAGTGAATGCTCTTTGAGCTACGAGCAGTACTTC,CAISECSLSYEQYF
NA,TRBJ1-1,TRBV5-5,TRBD1,TGTGCCAGCGACAGGGTTCCGGTGAACACTGAAGCTTTCTTT,CASDRVPVNTEAFF
NA,TRBJ2-1,TRBV27,TRBD2,TGTGCCAGCAGTTTTCTAGCGGGAGGGCTTTTCTTC,CASSFLAGGLFF
NA,TRBJ1-4,TRBV7-9,NA,TGTGCCAGCAGCCCTTCAGGGGTTAATGAAAAACTGTTTTTT,CASSPSGVNEKLFF
NA,TRBJ2-2,TRBV3-1/TRBV3-2,TRBD2,TGTGCCAGCAGCCTCCTGAGCGGGGTGAACACCGGGGAGCTGTTTTTT,CASSLLSGVNTGELFF
NA,TRBJ1-3,TRBV11-2,TRBD1,TGTGCCAGCAGCGAAGGGACAGGGCGGAACACCATATATTTT,CASSEGTGRNTIYF
NA,TRBJ1-6,TRBV6-5,NA,TGTGCCAGCAGAGGAGATTATAATTCACCCCTCCACTTT,CASRGDYNSPLHF
NA,TRBJ1-5,TRBV2,NA,TGTGCCAGCAGTGTTCAGGGGTTCGGGCAGCCCCAGCATTTT,CASSVQGFGQPQHF
NA,TRBJ2-3,TRBV24-1,NA,TGTGCCACCAGTGATAGAAGCTACGGGGGTACGCAGTATTTT,CATSDRSYGGTQYF
few,TRBJ2-3,TRBV7-9,TRBD2,TGTGCCAGCAGCTTGGGCGGGAGGCCAACAGATACGCAGTATTTT,CASSLGGRPTDTQYF
NA,TRBJ2-7,TRBV27,NA,TGTGCCAGCAGTCTAGGACAGTCCTACGAGCAGTACTTC,CASSLGQSYEQYF
NA,TRBJ2-3,TRBV5-4,TRBD1,TGTGCCAGCAGCCCGGACAGGGGTGGCACAGATACGCAGTATTTT,CASSPDRGGTDTQYF
NA,TRBJ2-3,TRBV7-9,TRBD2,TGTGCCAGCAGCCCAACTAGCGGGGGGCAGTATTTT,CASSPTSGGQYF
NA,TRBJ2-7,TRBV14,TRBD1,TGTGCCAGCAGCCAATGGGGACAGTACGAGCAGTACTTC,CASSQWGQYEQYF
NA,TRBJ2-1,TRBV5-1,NA,TGCGCCAGCAGCGCATACAGGGTAGGAGATGAGCAGTTCTTC,CASSAYRVGDEQFF
NA,TRBJ2-2,TRBV7-9,TRBD2,TGTGCCAGCAGACCCGGGACTAGCAAGGCCGGGGAGCTGTTTTTT,CASRPGTSKAGELFF
once,TRBJ2-3,TRBV25-1,NA,TGTGCCAGCAGTGAGGGCAGAGACCCAGATACGCAGTATTTT,CASSEGRDPDTQYF
NA,TRBJ2-1,TRBV15,TRBD2,TGTGCCACCAGCAGAGATAAAGCTAGCGGGATCTACAATGAGCAGTTCTTC,CATSRDKASGIYNEQFF